The 27 T cell receptor beta chains below all came from one sample that was sequenced in a study of control samples from healthy donors and cancer patients. Assay used: immunoSEQ multiplex PCR; TCRdb lists only in-frame clones, some missing. The data contain approximately 220,000 clones, just under 95% of them seen just once; the ten biggest clones take up about 1.6%. Sequencing was performed on blood. Every receptor here comes from a man aged 45-60 years in good health.

A single count supports this clone. The J gene is TRBJ1-2, the V gene TRBV12-3 or TRBV12-4; D not resolved. Trimming removed 6 bases from V and 4 bases from J, with 6 bases in between. The CDR3 consists of 11 residues. The CDR3 DNA reads TGTGCCAGCAGCCCCAGCTATGGCTACACCTTC. This gives the protein CASSPSYGYTF.

Here the CDR3 reads CASSQTGRNTGELFF. CDR3 nucleotides: TGTGCCAGCAGCCAAACAGGACGAAACACCGGGGAGCTGTTTTTT. The genes are TRBV14 and TRBJ2-2, with TRBD1 as a possible D gene (5 bases). The CDR3 has 15 amino acids. CDR1 and CDR2 from the germline V gene are SGHDN and FVKESK. V lost 2 bases to trimming and J lost 2 bases, with 9 bases between them.

The chain recombines TRBV6-2 or TRBV6-3 with TRBJ2-3; 9 nucleotides line up with TRBD2. Germline V gives CDR1 MNHEY, CDR2 SVGEGT. V shed 1 base and J 3 bases; nucleotides not matched to a gene: 17. The CDR3 is 20 residues long. For the CDR3, the DNA is TGTGCCAGCAGTTACTTGGCTAGCGGGGAGCGAGGGCGCGGTACAGATACGCAGTATTTT. This codes for CASSYLASGERGRGTDTQYF.

The chain joins TRBV6-1 to TRBJ1-2; TRBD1 aligns across 8 bases. The V and J ends lost 1 base and 7 bases, in that order; junction bases with no gene match: 5. Germline assignment: CDR1 MNHNS and CDR2 SASEGT. CDR3 size: 14 residues. The CDR3 reads CASSEGQGISGYTF. The CDR3 bases are TGTGCCAGCAGTGAAGGACAGGGGATATCTGGCTACACCTTC.

V and J are TRBV5-6 and TRBJ2-4, with D uncertain. V was trimmed by 4 bases and J by 0 bases, leaving 17 bases between them. Germline CDR1 SGHDT, CDR2 YYEEEE. The CDR3 has 17 amino acids. This CDR3 reads CASSGRELDLAKNIQYF. The CDR3 DNA follows: TGTGCCAGCAGCGGACGCGAACTGGACCTAGCCAAAAACATTCAGTACTTC.

This clone was seen once. V gene TRBV7-6 combines with J gene TRBJ2-2; D tentatively fits TRBD1 or TRBD2 (5 bases each). Germline loops: CDR1 SGHVS, CDR2 FNYEAQ. The CDR3 has 16 amino acids. V shed 5 bases and J shed 0 bases, with 13 bases lying between them. This CDR3 is CASSLRGRSNTGELFF. DNA of the CDR3: TGTGCCAGCAGCCTCCGGGGCCGATCGAACACCGGGGAGCTGTTTTTT.

The genes are TRBV7-9 and TRBJ1-1; D is undetermined. V was shortened by 1 base and J by 6 bases, with 12 bases between the two germline ends. From germline, CDR1 is SEHNR and CDR2 FQNEAQ (reference sequence). CDR3 length equals 14 residues. CDR3 sequence (DNA): TGTGCCAGCAGCTTAGACCCCCCGAGCCCTGAAGCTTTCTTT. Protein sequence: CASSLDPPSPEAFF.

The J gene is TRBJ2-6, the V gene TRBV10-3, with a tentative D call TRBD1 (7 bases). The CDR3 is 17 amino acids. Trimming cost V 4 bases and J 0 bases, with 13 bases left between them. Germline CDR1 ENHRY, CDR2 SYGVKD. The chain's CDR3 is CAISGGTASSGANVLTF. The CDR3 region has the DNA TGTGCCATCAGTGGCGGGACAGCCAGCTCTGGGGCCAACGTCCTGACTTTC.

V usage is TRBV5-8 and J usage is TRBJ1-1; a possible D gene is TRBD1 (5 bases). Trimming took off 3 bases at V and 0 bases at J, with 9 bases between the two ends. Germline CDR1 SGHTS, CDR2 YDEGEE. This CDR3 contains 14 residues. The CDR3 nucleotides are TGTGCCAGCAGCTGGGACGCTGTGAACACTGAAGCTTTCTTT. Translation gives CASSWDAVNTEAFF.

This chain uses TRBV7-9 with TRBJ1-5; 7 nucleotides line up with TRBD1. The CDR3 totals 16 residues. Trimming at V came to 5 bases and at J to 4 bases, leaving 11 bases not matched to a gene. CDR1 SEHNR and CDR2 FQNEAQ come from the germline V gene (reference sequence). The CDR3 sequence is CASSRFTGDLNQPQHF. The CDR3 nucleotides read TGTGCCAGCAGCCGTTTTACAGGGGATCTGAATCAGCCCCAGCATTTT.

The chain couples TRBV5-5 to TRBJ1-5; D is unresolved. V shed 2 bases and J shed 3 bases, with 9 bases lying between them. Germline assignment: CDR1 SGHKS and CDR2 YYEKEE (reference sequence). The CDR3 contains 14 residues. CDR3 sequence reads: CASSLLGPNQPQHF. DNA for the CDR3: TGTGCCAGCAGCTTATTGGGCCCCAATCAGCCCCAGCATTTT.

This sequence joins TRBV7-8 and TRBJ1-1; no clear D. Germline-derived CDR1 and CDR2 are SGHVS and FQNEAQ. Trimming cost V 4 bases and J 0 bases, with 6 bases left between them. The CDR3 has 13 amino acids. The CDR3, as DNA: TGTGCCAGCAGCTACGAGATGAACACTGAAGCTTTCTTT. Translated, it gives CASSYEMNTEAFF.

V usage is TRBV7-2 and J usage is TRBJ2-3, with D hard to call. The CDR3 length is 13 residues. V was trimmed by 5 bases and J by 5 bases, leaving 11 bases between them. From germline, CDR1 is SGHTA and CDR2 FQGNSA. CDR3 residues: CASSPPNGDTQYF. The CDR3 coding sequence is TGTGCCAGCAGCCCCCCCAACGGAGATACGCAGTATTTT.

This chain uses TRBV5-1 with TRBJ1-1; D unclear. CDR1 and CDR2 from the germline V gene are SGHRS and YFSETQ. This CDR3 region has 14 residues. Trimming left V 4 bases short and J 0 bases short, with 10 bases between. Written as DNA, the CDR3 is TGCGCCAGCAGCCTCTCGACCTTGAACACTGAAGCTTTCTTT. It encodes CASSLSTLNTEAFF.

The chain has TRBV12-3 or TRBV12-4 and TRBJ2-7; D possibly corresponds to TRBD2 (6 bases). V lost 5 bases and J lost 6, with 14 bases in between. The CDR3 totals 13 residues. As DNA, the CDR3 is TGTGCCAGCAGTCCAGGAGGGGCAGGCGAGCAGTACTTC. Residues: CASSPGGAGEQYF.

The chain employs TRBV7-2 and TRBJ1-5; no firm D call. Germline loops: CDR1 SGHTA, CDR2 FQGNSA. The CDR3 consists of 15 residues. V was trimmed by 3 bases and J by 2 bases, leaving 11 bases between them. The CDR3 DNA reads as TGTGCCAGCAGCTTCGGCCCCTTAGGCAATCAGCCCCAGCATTTT. Amino acids: CASSFGPLGNQPQHF.

The rearrangement joins TRBV15 to TRBJ2-1; TRBD2 matches at 7 bases. With 0 bases clipped from V and 2 bases from J, the junction kept 10 bases outside the gene matches. CDR3 length equals 18 residues. Germline loops: CDR1 LNHNV, CDR2 YYDKDF (reference sequence). In nucleotides, the CDR3 is TGTGCCACCAGCAGAGATGCTAGTATCGCGGGGGCCTACAATGAGCAGTTCTTC. This translates into CATSRDASIAGAYNEQFF. The variable domain in full, with the rest retrieved from reference TRBV15 and TRBJ2-1, is DAMVIQNPRYQVTQFGKPVTLSCSQTLNHNVMYWYQQKSSQAPKLLFHYYDKDFNNEADTPDNFQSRRPNTSFCFLDIRSPGLGDTAMYLCATSRDASIAGAYNEQFFGPGTRLTVL.

This clone came up once. The chain carries TRBV6-6 and TRBJ1-1; D possibly corresponds to TRBD1 (5 bases). The V end was cut by 6 bases, the J end by 8 bases, with 10 bases between. The CDR3 totals 11 residues. CDR1 is MNHNY, CDR2 SVGAGI, per germline (reference sequence). CDR3 region: CASRGQGEAFF. In nucleotides, the CDR3 is TGTGCCAGCAGAGGGCAGGGAGAAGCTTTCTTT.

This clone was counted a few times. The genes are TRBV27 and TRBJ2-1, with D unclear. Germline loops: CDR1 MNHEY, CDR2 SMNVEV (reference sequence). Trimming pared 3 bases from V and 6 bases from J, leaving 3 bases between. The CDR3 contains 11 residues. CDR3 region: CASSLGNEQFF. CDR3 sequence (DNA): TGTGCCAGCAGTTTGGGCAATGAGCAGTTCTTC.

The gene calls are TRBV2 and TRBJ1-5; D not resolved. The CDR3 covers 13 residues. Trimming left V 8 bases short and J 1 base short, with 9 bases between. CDR1 is SNHLY, CDR2 FYNNEI, per germline. Here the CDR3 reads CASRGESNQPQHF. The CDR3 DNA reads as TGTGCCAGCCGTGGGGAAAGCAATCAGCCCCAGCATTTT.

This clone appeared a single time. V and J are TRBV4-2 and TRBJ1-2, with D possibly TRBD1 on 5 matching bases. Germline V gene lookup returns CDR1 LGHNA and CDR2 YNFKEQ. The CDR3 covers 13 residues. Trimming stripped 8 bases from V and 3 bases from J, with 13 bases between. The CDR3 DNA reads TGTGCCAGCTGCCCTCAGGGTGACTATGGCTACACCTTC. Its protein product is CASCPQGDYGYTF.

J is TRBJ1-1 and V is TRBV7-9; perhaps TRBD1 as D (5 bases). Trimming removed 5 bases from V and 1 base from J, with 20 bases in between. Germline V CDR1 and CDR2: SEHNR, FQNEAQ (reference sequence). The CDR3 covers 17 residues. For the CDR3, the DNA is TGTGCCAGCAGCGCCCCCGGGGCGGGGTGGCGGAACACTGAAGCTTTCTTT. Amino acid sequence: CASSAPGAGWRNTEAFF.

V is TRBV18 and J is TRBJ2-1; D unclear. The CDR3 has 13 amino acids. Germline V CDR1 and CDR2: KGHSH, LQKENI. V was trimmed by 6 bases and J by 9 bases, leaving 15 bases between them. The CDR3 protein is CASSPPDLGEQFF. CDR3 nucleotide sequence: TGTGCCAGCTCCCCCCCAGATTTAGGTGAGCAGTTCTTC.

This chain links TRBV5-4 with TRBJ1-3; D is possibly TRBD1 (5 bases). V was clipped by 4 bases and J by 1 base, with 9 bases between them. This CDR3 has 14 amino acids. Germline assignment: CDR1 SGHNT and CDR2 YYREEE (reference sequence). The CDR3 is CASSQTASGNTIYF. CDR3 bases: TGTGCCAGCAGCCAGACAGCTTCTGGAAACACCATATATTTT.

The V call is TRBV29-1, the J call TRBJ1-6; 8 bases fit TRBD1. The trim removed 6 bases at V and 8 bases at J, leaving 6 bases unmatched. CDR3 length: 13 residues. Germline lookup yields CDR1 SQVTM and CDR2 ANQGSEA. CDR3 DNA: TGCAGCGTCCTCGACAGGGGAGATTCACCCCTCCACTTT. It codes for CSVLDRGDSPLHF.

The chain employs TRBV6-5 and TRBJ1-1, with D possibly being TRBD1 (6 bases). V lost 2 bases to trimming and J lost 4 bases, with 14 bases between them. CDR1 is MNHEY, CDR2 SVGAGI, per germline. The CDR3 extends over 15 amino acids. Here the CDR3 reads CASSYHRGLGTEAFF. DNA of the CDR3: TGTGCCAGCAGTTACCATCGGGGGCTGGGCACTGAAGCTTTCTTT.

This rearrangement joins TRBV7-2 to TRBJ2-1, with 16 bases that match TRBD2. The trim removed 3 bases at V and 2 bases at J, leaving 4 bases unmatched. CDR3 size: 18 residues. Germline V CDR1 and CDR2: SGHTA, FQGNSA. CDR3 nucleotide sequence: TGTGCCAGCAGCTTGGCCGGGACTAGCGGGGGGGCCTACAATGAGCAGTTCTTC. Its protein product is CASSLAGTSGGAYNEQFF.